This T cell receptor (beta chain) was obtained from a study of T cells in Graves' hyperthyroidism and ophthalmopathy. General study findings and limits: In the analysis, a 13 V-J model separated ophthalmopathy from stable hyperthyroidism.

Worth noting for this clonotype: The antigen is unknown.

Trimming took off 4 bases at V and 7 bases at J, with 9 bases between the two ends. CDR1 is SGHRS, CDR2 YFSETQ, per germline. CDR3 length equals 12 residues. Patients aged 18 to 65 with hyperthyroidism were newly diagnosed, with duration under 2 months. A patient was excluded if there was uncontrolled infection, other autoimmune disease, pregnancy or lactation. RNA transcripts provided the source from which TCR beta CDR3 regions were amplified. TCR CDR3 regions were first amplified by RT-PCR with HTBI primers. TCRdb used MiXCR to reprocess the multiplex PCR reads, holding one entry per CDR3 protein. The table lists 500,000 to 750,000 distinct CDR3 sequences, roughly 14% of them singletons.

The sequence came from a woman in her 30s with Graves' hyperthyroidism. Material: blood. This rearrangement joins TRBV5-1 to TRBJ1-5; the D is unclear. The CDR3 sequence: CASSPDGQPQHF. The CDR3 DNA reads TGCGCCAGCAGCCCTGATGGCCAGCCCCAGCATTTT.